This TCR beta chain was found in a study of early T cells in non-severe SARS-CoV-2 infection. For the study at large: The study sequenced bulk RNA from unsorted whole blood, with chains unpaired. Overall study results and limits: Lookups in VDJdb leaned toward anti-spike CD8 responses and missed private and CD4 specificities.

Regarding this clonotype: Its antigen is as yet unknown.

Unique molecular identifiers were added to individual cDNA molecules. In TCRdb, the 5' RACE reads were re-called with MiXCR into one record per CDR3 protein. The sample consists of some 110,000 distinct CDR3 sequences, just under 15% of them appearing once. The sample was whole blood. This sequence was found in an adult who was a healthcare worker with PCR-confirmed SARS-CoV-2 infection or an uninfected control (not recorded which).

CDR3 DNA: TGCGCCAGCAGCTTGGGGGCCCTCTTAGTGGGGATGAGGAATGAGCAGTTCTTC. Amino acids: CASSLGALLVGMRNEQFF. This chain joins TRBV5-1 and TRBJ2-1, with D unclear. Germline V gene data show CDR1 as SGHRS and CDR2 as YFSETQ. V was cut by 0 bases and J by 7 bases, with 23 bases left in between. CDR3 size: 18 residues. Full variable domain (rest looked up from reference TRBV5-1 and TRBJ2-1): KAGVTQTPRYLIKTRGQQVTLSCSPISGHRSVSWYQQTPGQGLQFLFEYFSETQRNKGNFPGRFSGRQFSNSRSEMNVSTLELGDSALYLCASSLGALLVGMRNEQFFGPGTRLTVL.